This is a list of T cell receptor beta chains from one sample in a study of technical replicates of blood from a few donors. Profiling relied on immunoSEQ multiplex PCR, and the TCRdb table lists in-frame clones only, not all of them. Of over 60,000 clones listed, 93% are singletons. Material for sequencing was T cells isolated from PBMCs. The source is a human donor in good health. The CDR3 runs from the conserved cysteine through the conserved F or W. A D gene is named only where the DNA matches it firmly. Size is omitted from some rows. Given values are once, few, many or a class for expanded clones.

TRBV6-6	-	TRBJ1-4	-	CASNPGGRGEKLFF	TGTGCCAGCAATCCCGGGGGGAGAGGGGAAAAACTGTTTTTT
TRBV6-5	-	TRBJ2-4	-	CASSYSGSKVWYF	TGTGCCAGCAGTTACTCTGGGAGCAAGGTTTGGTACTTC
TRBV4-1	TRBD1	TRBJ2-5	-	CASSQKDRAQETQYF	TGCGCCAGCAGCCAGAAGGACAGGGCCCAAGAGACCCAGTACTTC
TRBV5-1	-	TRBJ2-1	once	CASSSGSSYNEQFF	TGCGCCAGCAGCTCGGGGAGCTCCTACAATGAGCAGTTCTTC
TRBV5-1	TRBD1	TRBJ2-7	-	CASSLGQGWYEQYF	TGCGCCAGCAGCTTGGGACAGGGTTGGTACGAGCAGTACTTC
TRBV25-1	-	TRBJ2-7	-	CASRGGFPYEQYF	TGTGCCAGCAGGGGGGGTTTCCCCTACGAGCAGTACTTC
TRBV27	-	TRBJ1-1	-	CASTPRGAGNTEAFF	TGTGCCAGCACCCCCCGGGGGGCGGGGAACACTGAAGCTTTCTTT
TRBV6-6	-	TRBJ2-7	-	CASRKGTSSSYEQYF	TGTGCCAGCAGAAAGGGGACATCGAGCTCCTACGAGCAGTACTTC
TRBV4-1	TRBD2	TRBJ2-4	-	CASSPGLAKTLKGNIQYF	TGCGCCAGCAGCCCGGGACTAGCGAAGACCCTTAAGGGAAACATTCAGTACTTC
TRBV6-5	TRBD1	TRBJ1-1	-	CASNPTGGGTEAFF	TGTGCCAGCAATCCTACAGGGGGCGGCACTGAAGCTTTCTTT
TRBV11-3	-	TRBJ2-5	-	CASSLEVWGSKKTQYF	TGTGCCAGCAGCTTAGAAGTCTGGGGCAGTAAGAAGACCCAGTACTTC
TRBV28	-	TRBJ1-2	-	CASSLSGYGYTF	TGTGCCAGCAGTTTATCGGGGTATGGCTACACCTTC
TRBV6-5	TRBD1	TRBJ2-3	-	CASSYPGQGTDTQYF	TGTGCCAGCAGTTACCCGGGACAGGGAACAGATACGCAGTATTTT
TRBV4-1	TRBD1	TRBJ1-4	-	CASSHRQGLRSEKLFF	TGCGCCAGCAGCCATCGACAGGGTCTGAGGAGTGAAAAACTGTTTTTT
TRBV6-4	-	TRBJ2-1	once	CASSDRGSSYNEQFF	TGTGCCAGCAGTGACAGAGGCAGCTCCTACAATGAGCAGTTCTTC
TRBV6-6	-	TRBJ1-1	few	CASSTPERNTEAFF	TGTGCCAGCAGTACCCCGGAGAGGAACACTGAAGCTTTCTTT
TRBV9	-	TRBJ2-7	-	CAGSGGGAPYEQYF	TGTGCCGGCAGCGGAGGCGGGGCGCCCTACGAGCAGTACTTC
TRBV10-3	-	TRBJ1-1	few	CAISVPGVTEAFF	TGTGCCATCAGTGTGCCAGGGGTCACTGAAGCTTTCTTT
TRBV19	TRBD2	TRBJ2-1	-	CASTSGRALNEQFF	TGTGCCAGTACCAGCGGGAGGGCCCTCAATGAGCAGTTCTTC
TRBV19	TRBD2	TRBJ2-7	-	CASSPLAGAYEQYF	TGTGCCAGTAGTCCACTAGCGGGAGCCTACGAGCAGTACTTC
TRBV6-1	TRBD2	TRBJ2-7	once	CASSGASGRNEQYF	TGTGCCAGCAGTGGTGCTAGCGGGAGAAACGAGCAGTACTTC
TRBV6-6	-	TRBJ2-1	-	CASSSVYNEQFF	TGTGCCAGCAGTTCGGTCTACAATGAGCAGTTCTTC
TRBV4-2	-	TRBJ1-2	-	CASTPRQRADGYTF	TGTGCCAGCACCCCAAGGCAGAGGGCGGACGGCTACACCTTC
TRBV7-9	TRBD1	TRBJ1-2	-	CASSLGQDPFGYTF	TGTGCCAGCAGCCTAGGACAGGACCCATTTGGCTACACCTTC
TRBV19	-	TRBJ2-7	-	CASSPRMGLIEQYF	TGTGCCAGTAGTCCTAGGATGGGTTTGATCGAGCAGTACTTC
TRBV9	TRBD2	TRBJ2-1	-	CASSVGIGLAGGNEQFF	TGTGCCAGCAGCGTAGGGATAGGACTAGCGGGGGGCAATGAGCAGTTCTTC
TRBV7-7	TRBD1	TRBJ1-5	-	CASSLAQGTGADQPQHF	TGTGCTAGCAGCTTAGCGCAGGGGACAGGGGCAGATCAGCCCCAGCATTTT
TRBV4-1	-	TRBJ1-2	-	CASSQTGYGYTF	TGCGCCAGCAGCCAAACAGGGTATGGCTACACCTTC
TRBV5-6	-	TRBJ2-1	-	CASSLVEGWSYNEQFF	TGTGCCAGCAGCTTGGTAGAGGGCTGGTCCTACAATGAGCAGTTCTTC
TRBV4-2	TRBD2	TRBJ2-5	-	CASSPFIAGGQETQYF	TGTGCCAGCAGCCCCTTTATTGCGGGAGGCCAAGAGACCCAGTACTTC
TRBV9	TRBD2	TRBJ2-7	-	CASSAGGGTTSYEQYF	TGTGCCAGCAGCGCCGGGGGGGGCACTACCTCCTACGAGCAGTACTTC
TRBV9	-	TRBJ1-5	-	CASSVEGGQPQHF	TGTGCCAGCAGCGTAGAAGGAGGGCAGCCCCAGCATTTT
TRBV6-5	TRBD1	TRBJ2-3	-	CASSPKGQGLDTQYF	TGTGCCAGCAGCCCGAAGGGACAGGGGTTGGATACGCAGTATTTT
TRBV30	TRBD1	TRBJ1-1	once	CAWVQGGSMNTEAFF	TGTGCCTGGGTACAGGGGGGTTCCATGAACACTGAAGCTTTCTTT
TRBV5-1	-	TRBJ2-5	-	CASSLLPGKETQYF	TGCGCCAGCAGCTTGCTTCCAGGGAAAGAGACCCAGTACTTC
TRBV2	TRBD2	TRBJ2-3	-	CASSRSGGSTDTQYF	TGTGCCAGCAGTCGTAGCGGGGGTTCCACAGATACGCAGTATTTT
TRBV4-1	TRBD2	TRBJ2-7	-	CASSQEGLAGRYEQYF	TGCGCCAGCAGCCAAGAAGGGCTAGCGGGGCGCTACGAGCAGTACTTC
TRBV28	-	TRBJ1-5	-	CASSSRQGNQPQHF	TGTGCCAGCAGCTCGAGACAGGGCAATCAGCCCCAGCATTTT
TRBV18	-	TRBJ1-1	-	CASSPSRMNTEAFF	TGTGCCAGCTCACCCTCGCGTATGAACACTGAAGCTTTCTTT
TRBV7-8	TRBD1	TRBJ1-1	-	CASSSRDSVEAFF	TGTGCCAGCAGCTCGAGGGACAGCGTTGAAGCTTTCTTT
TRBV5-1	-	TRBJ2-3	-	CASSLELSDADTQYF	TGCGCCAGCAGTTTGGAACTATCTGATGCAGATACGCAGTATTTT
TRBV10-3	TRBD1	TRBJ2-5	-	CAIRTGGGETQYF	TGTGCCATCAGGACAGGGGGCGGGGAGACCCAGTACTTC
TRBV28	-	TRBJ2-5	-	CASRVEAVQETQYF	TGTGCCAGCCGGGTTGAGGCAGTCCAAGAGACCCAGTACTTC
TRBV18	-	TRBJ1-6	-	CASSPEFNSPLHF	TGTGCCAGCTCACCAGAGTTCAATTCACCCCTCCACTTT
TRBV28	-	TRBJ1-4	once	CASSLGQGLNEKLFF	TGTGCCAGCAGTTTAGGGCAGGGGTTAAATGAAAAACTGTTTTTT
TRBV29-1	TRBD1	TRBJ2-7	-	CSVGTGENYEQYF	TGCAGCGTCGGGACAGGGGAGAACTACGAGCAGTACTTC
TRBV28	TRBD2	TRBJ2-1	once	CASSWAGTSGEQFF	TGTGCCAGCAGTTGGGCCGGGACTAGCGGAGAGCAGTTCTTC
TRBV23-1	TRBD2	TRBJ2-1	-	CASSHPGLAGGGGEQFF	TGCGCCAGCAGTCACCCGGGACTAGCGGGAGGGGGCGGTGAGCAGTTCTTC
TRBV2	-	TRBJ2-7	-	CASRTPGVYEQYF	TGTGCCAGCAGGACACCGGGGGTATACGAGCAGTACTTC
TRBV28	-	TRBJ1-5	-	CASSVTGLRGNQPQHF	TGTGCCAGCAGCGTAACGGGCTTGCGGGGCAATCAGCCCCAGCATTTT
TRBV15	TRBD2	TRBJ2-5	once	CATSGTSRAEETQYF	TGTGCCACCAGCGGGACTAGTCGTGCCGAAGAGACCCAGTACTTC